Presented here are 20 T cell receptor beta chains from one specimen sequenced in a study of T cells after yellow fever vaccination. One entry per CDR3 protein results from TCRdb running MiXCR on the 5' RACE reads. The sample shows hundreds of thousands of distinct CDR3 sequences, more than 5.5% of them seen only once. This sample comprised PBMCs, obtained 5 days after the yellow fever booster vaccination. These receptor sequences come from a man between 25 and 39 years old who received the YFV17D yellow fever vaccine.

This chain links TRBV4-3 with TRBJ2-1, with 10 bases lining up with TRBD2. J gave up 3 bases and V 0 bases, and 8 bases lay outside the gene matches. This CDR3 has 18 residues. Germline V CDR1 and CDR2: LGHNA, YSLEER. Here the CDR3 reads CASSQDFVGTSVYNEQFF. Here the CDR3 DNA reads TGCGCCAGCAGCCAAGATTTTGTCGGGACTAGCGTCTACAATGAGCAGTTCTTC.

There are a few counts of this clonotype. The rearrangement uses TRBV24-1 and TRBJ2-1; 10 positions agree with TRBD2. The junction had 3 bases not matched to a gene; V was cut back by 3 bases and J by 8 bases. CDR3 length: 14 amino acids. Germline values: CDR1 KGHDR, CDR2 SFDVKD. CDR3 loop: CATSDSGRVHEQFF. CDR3 DNA: TGTGCCACCAGTGATAGCGGGAGGGTCCATGAGCAGTTCTTC.

The chain links TRBV20-1 to TRBJ2-1; perhaps TRBD2 as D (6 bases). The CDR3 sequence is 15 residues long. CDR1 is DFQATT and CDR2 is SNEGSKA in the germline V gene (reference sequence). V was cut by 2 bases and J by 1 base, with 12 bases left in between. CDR3 sequence reads: CSARIGGNSYNEQFF. The CDR3 DNA sequence: TGCAGTGCTAGAATAGGCGGGAATTCCTACAATGAGCAGTTCTTC.

This clonotype was counted at least ten times. The chain has TRBV12-3 or TRBV12-4 and TRBJ1-6; D gene ambiguous. Trimming shortened V by 4 bases and J by 7 bases, and 8 bases separated the two germline ends. The CDR3 sequence is 13 residues long. This chain's CDR3 is CASSSKENSPLHF. CDR3 in DNA: TGTGCCAGCAGTTCCAAGGAGAATTCACCCCTCCACTTT.

This clonotype was observed many times. This rearrangement joins TRBV11-2 to TRBJ1-6, with 9 bases identical to TRBD1. With V trimmed by 0 bases and J by 1 base, 13 bases remained unmatched. Germline lookup yields CDR1 SGHAT and CDR2 FQNNGV. The CDR3 runs 21 residues. In nucleotides, the CDR3 is TGTGCCAGCAGCTTAGAGTCCGGGACAGGGTTTCTGACGTCCTATAATTCACCCCTCCACTTT. Amino acid sequence: CASSLESGTGFLTSYNSPLHF. The full variable domain, with the rest looked up from reference TRBV11-2 and TRBJ1-6, is EAGVAQSPRYKIIEKRQSVAFWCNPISGHATLYWYQQILGQGPKLLIQFQNNGVVDDSQLPKDRFSAERLKGVDSTLKIQPAKLEDSAVYLCASSLESGTGFLTSYNSPLHFGNGTRLTVT.

In this sample, this clonotype turned up a few times. The chain carries TRBV18 and TRBJ2-1; D possibly corresponds to TRBD1 (5 bases). The V end lost 3 bases, the J end lost 8 bases, and 14 bases lay between the germline ends. This CDR3 comprises 14 residues. Germline CDR1 reads KGHSH; CDR2 reads LQKENI. The DNA for the CDR3 is TGTGCCAGCTCACCGGCGCCAGGGCCCCATGAGCAGTTCTTC. Amino acid sequence: CASSPAPGPHEQFF.

The sample holds many counts of this clonotype. The CDR3 region has the DNA TGTGCCAGCAGCCCCGTTGCGCCTTTAGCGGACACAGATACGCAGTATTTT. It encodes CASSPVAPLADTDTQYF. This chain connects TRBV4-2 to TRBJ2-3, with D possibly being TRBD2 (6 bases). Trimming shortened V by 4 bases and J by 2 bases, and 19 bases separated the two germline ends. This CDR3 is 17 amino acids long. The germline V gene encodes CDR1 LGHNA and CDR2 YNFKEQ.

This rearrangement joins TRBV20-1 to TRBJ2-1, with D perhaps assigned TRBD1 or TRBD2 (5 bases each). V was cut by 3 bases and J by 4 bases, with 13 bases left in between. Germline assignment: CDR1 DFQATT and CDR2 SNEGSKA (reference sequence). This CDR3 has 14 residues. CDR3 sequence reads: CSASAGSWYNEQFF. In nucleotides, the CDR3 is TGCAGTGCTAGTGCAGGGAGTTGGTACAATGAGCAGTTCTTC.

This clonotype appeared a few times. The chain uses TRBV5-5 and TRBJ2-1, with 7 bases fitting TRBD1. Germline CDR1 and CDR2: SGHKS and YYEKEE (reference sequence). This CDR3 has 15 amino acids. V trimming: 0 bases; J trimming: 3 bases; junction bases outside the gene matches: 3. The CDR3 is CASSLATGYYNEQFF. The CDR3 DNA is TGTGCCAGCAGCTTGGCGACAGGGTACTACAATGAGCAGTTCTTC.

A few counts support this clonotype. V gene TRBV7-6 combines with J gene TRBJ2-6, with D perhaps given as TRBD1 or TRBD2 (5 bases each). Looked up from germline, CDR1 is SGHVS and CDR2 is FNYEAQ. With 1 base removed from V and 2 bases from J, the gap between germline ends came to 15 bases. This CDR3 comprises 18 residues. The CDR3 coding sequence is TGTGCCAGCAGCTTAGTGCCCGAAGAGGGGCCTGGGGCCAACGTCCTGACTTTC. Translation: CASSLVPEEGPGANVLTF.

In its sample, this clonotype was seen many times. The V gene is TRBV11-3, the J gene TRBJ2-7, with unresolved D. Trimming stripped 5 bases from V and 0 bases from J, with 8 bases between. CDR3 length equals 13 residues. Germline V gives CDR1 SGHNT, CDR2 YENEEA. The CDR3 DNA reads TGTGCCAGCAGCCTTCTGGGCTCCTACGAGCAGTACTTC. It specifies CASSLLGSYEQYF.

There are many counts of this clonotype. The chain combines TRBV6-5 with TRBJ2-1; D gene unclear. The V gene lost 3 bases and the J gene lost 4 bases, with 10 bases spanning the gap. The CDR3 loop spans 14 amino acids. The germline CDR1 and CDR2 sequences are MNHEY and SVGAGI. CDR3 DNA: TGTGCCAGCAGTTATAAGGCGAGATACAATGAGCAGTTCTTC. Translating gives CASSYKARYNEQFF.

There are many counts of this clonotype. The chain is built from TRBV15 and TRBJ2-1; 7 bases line up with TRBD1. CDR3 length equals 16 residues. Unmatched junction bases numbered 14, after V lost 0 bases and J lost 12 bases. Germline V lookup: CDR1 LNHNV, CDR2 YYDKDF (reference sequence). The CDR3 bases are TGTGCCACCAGCAGAGAGGGTGGGGACAGTCTTAACGTGCAGTTCTTC. This sequence encodes CATSREGGDSLNVQFF.

This clonotype occurred many times. The rearrangement links TRBV21-1 to TRBJ2-7; the D call of TRBD1 is as the table states it, not checked on the DNA. TRBV21-1 constitutes a pseudogene. This CDR3 region has 17 residues. The CDR3 DNA reads as TGTGCCAGCAGCAAAAGGGGTGGAGGACAGGCACTCTACGAGCAGTACTTC. Amino acid sequence: CASSKRGGGQALYEQYF.

This sequence joins TRBV18 and TRBJ1-1; D is uncertain. Per the germline V gene, CDR1 is KGHSH and CDR2 is LQKENI. The V end was cut by 4 bases, the J end by 4 bases, with 10 bases between. CDR3 size: 13 residues. The CDR3 DNA sequence: TGTGCCAGCTCACGGGAAGAGATCACTGAAGCTTTCTTT. Translating gives CASSREEITEAFF.

This rearrangement joins TRBV20-1 to TRBJ2-2; a possible D gene is TRBD1 (5 bases). CDR1 DFQATT and CDR2 SNEGSKA come from the germline V gene (reference sequence). The V and J ends lost 1 base and 2 bases respectively, with 11 bases between them. There are 15 residues in the CDR3. CDR3 DNA sequence: TGCAGTGCTAGAGCCCAGGGTGGAAACACCGGGGAGCTGTTTTTT. This codes for CSARAQGGNTGELFF.

This clonotype was observed a few times. The V gene is TRBV9, the J gene TRBJ2-1; 9 positions agree with TRBD2. Germline-derived CDR1 and CDR2 are SGDLS and YYNGEE. The ends lost 0 bases at V and 8 bases at J; junction bases unmatched: 6. This CDR3 region has 15 residues. In DNA, the CDR3 is TGTGCCAGCAGCGTAGCTGGGACTAGCCGGCATGAGCAGTTCTTC. Translation gives CASSVAGTSRHEQFF.

The CDR3 bases are TGCAGTGCTAGGGACACTAGCGGGGGCCCACAAGAGACCCAGTACTTC. As protein: CSARDTSGGPQETQYF. The chain links TRBV20-1 to TRBJ2-5; TRBD2 agrees at 11 bases. This CDR3 is 16 amino acids long. Trimming removed 3 bases from V and 2 bases from J; junction bases left unmatched: 8. Germline assignment: CDR1 DFQATT and CDR2 SNEGSKA (reference sequence).

The sample holds a few counts of this clonotype. V is TRBV20-1 and J is TRBJ2-3; possibly TRBD1 for D (6 bases). Germline V gene data show CDR1 as DFQATT and CDR2 as SNEGSKA (reference sequence). CDR3 length: 14 residues. V lost 0 bases, J lost 5 bases, and 12 bases lay in between. This chain's CDR3 is CSARDQRGGDTQYF. CDR3 nucleotide sequence: TGCAGTGCTAGAGATCAAAGAGGGGGAGATACGCAGTATTTT.

This clonotype was observed at least ten times. The chain uses TRBV10-2 and TRBJ2-7, with unresolved D. The germline gives CDR1 WSHSY, CDR2 SAAADI. This CDR3 is built from 15 residues. V lost 0 bases and J lost 4, with 13 bases in between. The CDR3 DNA reads TGCGCCAGCAGTGAGTCCCCGGGTAGGGAATACGAGCAGTACTTC. Protein sequence: CASSESPGREYEQYF.